The TCR beta chain described here comes from a study of post-analysis software for immune sequencing data. Study findings and constraints: Controls had lower frequencies than patients of about 5 TRBV segments, which included TRBV5-6, TRBV5-1 and TRBV20-1. Compared with controls, patients showed significantly lower normalized Chao1 diversity.

This clonotype was picked up a small number of times. Antigen: not known. TCR beta cDNA libraries included unique molecular identifiers. MiXCR was run by TCRdb on the PCR reads, yielding one entry per CDR3 protein. The table records fewer than 850,000 distinct CDR3 sequences, 40% to 55% of them present only once. Germline V gene sequence: CDR1 MNHEY, CDR2 SVGEGT. This CDR3 comprises 15 residues. V lost 7 bases to trimming and J lost 0 bases, with 16 bases between them. Sequencing used blood. The source is a girl aged 5 to 17 with multiple sclerosis. The rearrangement links TRBV6-2 or TRBV6-3 to TRBJ2-7; D may be TRBD2 (5 bases). DNA of the CDR3: TGTGCCAGCACCACCGCGGGCAGCAGCTCCTACGAGCAGTACTTC. Translation: CASTTAGSSSYEQYF.